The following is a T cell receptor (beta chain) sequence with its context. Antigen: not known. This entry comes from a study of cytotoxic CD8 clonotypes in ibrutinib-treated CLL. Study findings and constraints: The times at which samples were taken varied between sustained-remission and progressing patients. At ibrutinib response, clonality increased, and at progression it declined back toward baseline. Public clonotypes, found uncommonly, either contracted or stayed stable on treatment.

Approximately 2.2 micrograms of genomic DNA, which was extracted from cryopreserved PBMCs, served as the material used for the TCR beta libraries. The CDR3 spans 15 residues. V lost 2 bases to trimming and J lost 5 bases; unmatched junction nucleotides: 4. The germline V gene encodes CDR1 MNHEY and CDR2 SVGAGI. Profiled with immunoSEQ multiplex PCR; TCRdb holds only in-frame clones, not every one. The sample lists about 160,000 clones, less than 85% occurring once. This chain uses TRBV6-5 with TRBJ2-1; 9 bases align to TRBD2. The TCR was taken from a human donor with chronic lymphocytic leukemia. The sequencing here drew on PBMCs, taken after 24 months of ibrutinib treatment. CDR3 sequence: CASSYGTSNNNEQFF. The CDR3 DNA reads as TGTGCCAGCAGTTACGGGACTAGCAATAACAATGAGCAGTTCTTC.